These 17 T cell receptor beta chains were all obtained from the same sample, sequenced in a study of cytomegalovirus exposure and HLA in healthy donors. The PCR ran on 60 Vbeta and 13 Jbeta primers. Produced via immunoSEQ multiplex PCR; TCRdb's table is partial and in-frame only. The sample consists of 200,000 to 250,000 clones, about 80% of them appearing once. Material: PBMCs. The source is a woman aged 40 to 49 in good health and CMV-seronegative.

This chain links TRBV29-1 with TRBJ2-7, with 11 positions matching TRBD1. Germline V lookup: CDR1 SQVTM, CDR2 ANQGSEA. The CDR3 loop spans 12 amino acids. With V trimmed by 7 bases and J by 4 bases, 3 bases remained unmatched. CDR3 protein: CSGGDRGYEQYF. CDR3 nucleotide sequence: TGCAGCGGTGGGGACAGGGGGTACGAGCAGTACTTC.

The chain joins TRBV7-2 to TRBJ1-3; no clear D gene. Trimming pared 6 bases from V and 4 bases from J, leaving 10 bases between. Per the germline V gene, CDR1 is SGHTA and CDR2 is FQGNSA. The CDR3 has 13 residues. CDR3: CASSQKSGNTIYF. In DNA form, the CDR3 reads TGTGCCAGCAGTCAAAAATCCGGAAACACCATATATTTT.

The chain couples TRBV7-8 to TRBJ2-6, with D perhaps matching TRBD2 (5 bases). Deletions cut 10 bases from V and 0 bases from J, with 13 bases between. The CDR3 totals 15 residues. CDR1 is SGHVS, CDR2 FQNEAQ, per germline. The CDR3 DNA reads as TGTGCCACCCAAATCGGGGTCTCTGGGGCCAACGTCCTGACTTTC. Amino acids: CATQIGVSGANVLTF.

Remarks on this clone: At one end, the junction sequence differs from germline, possibly due to a read error. The CDR3: CASREGTGWNSPLHF. The DNA of the CDR3 is TGTGCCAGCAGGGAAGGGACAGGGTGGAATTCACCCCTCCACTTT. The rearrangement joins TRBV2 to TRBJ1-6; 9 bases are a match to TRBD1. Germline CDR1 reads SNHLY; CDR2 reads FYNNEI. CDR3 length: 15 residues. Full variable domain (outside the CDR3, taken from reference TRBV2 and TRBJ1-6): EPEVTQTPSHQVTQMGQEVILRCVPISNHLYFYWYRQILGQKVEFLVSFYNNEISEKSEIFDDQFSVERPDGSNFTLKIRSTKLEDSAMYFCASREGTGWNSPLHFGNGTRLTVT.

The chain recombines TRBV4-1 with TRBJ1-2, with D tentatively TRBD1 (5 bases). Trimming shortened V by 1 base and J by 7 bases, and 16 bases separated the two germline ends. From germline, CDR1 is MGHRA and CDR2 YSYEKL. This CDR3 contains 15 residues. The CDR3 DNA is TGCGCCAGCAGCCAAGGGTCCGGGGGGGTCGGTGGCTACACCTTC. Its translation is CASSQGSGGVGGYTF.

V usage is TRBV5-1 and J usage is TRBJ2-5, with TRBD2 identical over 8 bases. The CDR3 is 15 residues long. Germline CDR1 and CDR2: SGHRS and YFSETQ. The V gene end was trimmed by 7 bases and the J gene end by 4 bases; junction bases not matched to a gene: 12. As DNA, the CDR3 is TGCGCCAGCGTTACAGCCCCGGGGGGGGGAGAGACCCAGTACTTC. Residues: CASVTAPGGGETQYF.

The chain uses TRBV11-3 and TRBJ2-5; TRBD2 aligns across 9 bases. Germline trimming cut 5 bases from V and 5 bases from J; bases unmatched to any gene: 12. Germline V CDR1 and CDR2: SGHNT, YENEEA. This CDR3 spans 16 amino acids. The CDR3 DNA reads TGTGCCAGCAGCCCGCCCGGGACTAGCCCAAGGGAGACCCAGTACTTC. Protein product: CASSPPGTSPRETQYF.

J is TRBJ1-1 and V is TRBV2; TRBD1 agrees at 8 bases. CDR1 is SNHLY and CDR2 is FYNNEI in the germline V gene. Trimming took 4 bases from V and 0 from J; bases not matched to a gene: 1. The CDR3 spans 14 residues. CDR3 DNA sequence: TGTGCCAGCAGTGGACAGGGGATGAACACTGAAGCTTTCTTT. Translated: CASSGQGMNTEAFF.

The rearrangement joins TRBV19 to TRBJ2-5, with TRBD1 matching over 7 bases. CDR1 and CDR2 (germline): LNHDA, SQIVND (reference sequence). J gave up 4 bases and V 4 bases, and 12 bases lay outside the gene matches. This CDR3 spans 16 amino acids. As DNA, the CDR3 is TGTGCCAGTAGTACCCACCGGACAGGAAGAATAGAGACCCAGTACTTC. Translation: CASSTHRTGRIETQYF.

J is TRBJ2-1 and V is TRBV30; maybe TRBD2 (5 bases). The CDR3 is made up of 14 amino acids. Deletions cut 0 bases from V and 9 bases from J, with 15 bases between. Per the germline V gene, CDR1 is GTSNPN and CDR2 is SVGIG (reference sequence). This CDR3 is CAWSVRGREAEQFF. The CDR3 nucleotides read TGTGCCTGGAGTGTACGAGGGCGTGAGGCTGAGCAGTTCTTC.

V usage is TRBV11-2 and J usage is TRBJ2-5, with D tentatively TRBD2 (6 bases). Trimming shortened V by 5 bases and J by 5 bases, and 12 bases separated the two germline ends. The V gene's germline CDR1 is SGHAT and CDR2 FQNNGV. The CDR3 loop spans 13 amino acids. The CDR3 nucleotides are TGTGCCAGCAGCCGGGGGTTGTCGGAGACCCAGTACTTC. Amino acid sequence: CASSRGLSETQYF.

The V call is TRBV10-3, the J call TRBJ1-2, with 9 bases aligning to TRBD1. Per the germline V gene, CDR1 is ENHRY and CDR2 is SYGVKD. This CDR3 has 15 residues. The trim removed 6 bases at V and 2 bases at J, leaving 7 bases unmatched. The CDR3 loop is CAIRLRDRENYGYTF. As DNA, the CDR3 is TGTGCCATCAGACTCCGGGACAGGGAGAACTATGGCTACACCTTC.

The V call is TRBV4-3, the J call TRBJ2-7; D possibly corresponds to TRBD2 (5 bases). Germline CDR1 LGHNA, CDR2 YSLEER. The CDR3 extends over 15 amino acids. V was shortened by 0 bases and J by 3 bases, with 12 bases between the two germline ends. The CDR3, as DNA: TGCGCCAGCAGCCAAGATAGAAGACGGGGCTACGAGCAGTACTTC. It codes for CASSQDRRRGYEQYF.

For the CDR3, the DNA is TGTGCCAGTAGTATCATCACTAGCGGGGTGTACAATGAGCAGTTCTTC. Residues: CASSIITSGVYNEQFF. The genes are TRBV19 and TRBJ2-1; 10 nucleotides line up with TRBD2. Germline V gene data show CDR1 as LNHDA and CDR2 as SQIVND (reference sequence). V was pared by 3 bases and J by 4 bases, with 6 bases of the junction left unmatched. This CDR3 contains 16 residues.

The genes are TRBV5-5 and TRBJ1-5; TRBD1 might be the D (5 bases). Trimming removed 3 bases at V and 1 base at J, with 14 bases between. CDR3 length: 16 residues. The germline V gene has CDR1 SGHKS and CDR2 YYEKEE (reference sequence). Here the CDR3 DNA reads TGTGCCAGCAGCTCGGGGGACGGCGGGAGCAATCAGCCCCAGCATTTT. Amino acids: CASSSGDGGSNQPQHF.

This sequence joins TRBV25-1 and TRBJ2-1; D remains ambiguous. The CDR3 totals 10 residues. In germline, CDR1 is MGHDK, CDR2 SYGVNS. With 3 bases removed from V and 15 bases from J, the gap between germline ends came to 9 bases. The CDR3 loop reads CASSDLELFF. The CDR3 coding sequence is TGTGCCAGCAGTGATCTAGAACTGTTCTTC.

The rearrangement links TRBV6-1 to TRBJ1-2; 10 nucleotides match TRBD1. Germline values: CDR1 MNHNS, CDR2 SASEGT. V lost 7 bases to trimming and J lost 7 bases; unmatched junction nucleotides: 9. The length of the CDR3 is 14 residues. The CDR3 region is CASTWDRGYGGYTF. CDR3 coding DNA: TGTGCCAGCACTTGGGACAGGGGATATGGTGGCTACACCTTC.